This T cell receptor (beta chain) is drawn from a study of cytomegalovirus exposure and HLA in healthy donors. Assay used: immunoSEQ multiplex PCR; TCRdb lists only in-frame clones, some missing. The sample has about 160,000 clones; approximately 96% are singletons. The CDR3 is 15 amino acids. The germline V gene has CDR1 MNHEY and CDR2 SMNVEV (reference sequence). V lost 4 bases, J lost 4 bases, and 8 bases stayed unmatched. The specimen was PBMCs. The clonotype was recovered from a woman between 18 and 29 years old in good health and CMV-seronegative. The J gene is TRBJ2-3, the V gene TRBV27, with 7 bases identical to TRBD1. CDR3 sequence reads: CASSSRQGSADTQYF. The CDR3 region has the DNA TGTGCCAGCAGTTCAAGACAGGGATCTGCAGATACGCAGTATTTT.